The TCR beta chain under discussion was sequenced for a study of CD8+CD57+ T cells in acquired aplastic anemia. Study-wide background: DNA per sorted CD4+ or CD8+ sample ranged roughly 0.17 to 27.4 ug, averaging approximately 3.3 ug.

Trimming stripped 4 bases from V and 9 bases from J, with 16 bases between. CDR1 and CDR2 (germline): SNHLY, FYNNEI. The CDR3 sequence is 14 residues long. Study-wide points: Some 29 CD8+ CDR3 sequences were shared between patients and controls.

This clonotype was observed at least ten times. Its cognate antigen is unknown. An expansion of CD8+CD57+ cells by flow cytometry had been shown in patients chosen for sequencing. For CDR3 and TCR beta VDJ profiling, genomic DNA was the template used. TCRdb itself ran the reads through MiXCR, one entry per CDR3 protein. Of roughly 280,000 distinct CDR3 sequences in the sample, 56% were seen once. The origin of this receptor is a human donor with aplastic anemia. The rearrangement joins TRBV2 to TRBJ2-1, with TRBD2 as a possible D gene (6 bases). The specimen was sorted CD4+, CD8+, or CD8+CD57+ T cells (not recorded which) from PBMCs. This CDR3 reads CASSVRRDQIEQFF. CDR3 bases: TGTGCCAGCAGTGTTCGGCGGGATCAGATTGAGCAGTTCTTC. The complete variable domain, with remaining parts taken from reference TRBV2 and TRBJ2-1, reads EPEVTQTPSHQVTQMGQEVILRCVPISNHLYFYWYRQILGQKVEFLVSFYNNEISEKSEIFDDQFSVERPDGSNFTLKIRSTKLEDSAMYFCASSVRRDQIEQFFGPGTRLTVL.